This T cell receptor beta chain was obtained from a study of blood T cells in healthy people across ages. Study-level points and caveats: Underestimates were what the diversity estimates from one million T cells were considered to be.

Germline CDR1 and CDR2: MNHEY and SMNVEV (reference sequence). This CDR3 contains 14 residues. V was clipped by 5 bases and J by 4 bases, with 14 bases between them. A note on this clonotype: Its specificity is unknown.

A second PCR, run for about 7 to 12 cycles, used a sample-barcoded 5' primer plus a J-beta primer mix. TCRdb recomputed calls from the 5' RACE reads with MiXCR, one row per CDR3 protein. The profile shows over 1,200,000 distinct CDR3 sequences, approximately 60% of them singletons. The clonotype was recovered from a man aged 18 to 29 in good health. Source material: blood. The chain carries TRBV27 and TRBJ1-2, with no clear D. This CDR3 reads CASSPNLIGYGYTF. As DNA, the CDR3 is TGTGCCAGCAGTCCCAACCTCATCGGCTATGGCTACACCTTC.